The 14 T cell receptor beta chains below all came from one sample that was sequenced in a study of shared clonotypes between healthy human individuals. This table comes from immunoSEQ multiplex PCR, and its TCRdb copy is limited to in-frame clones, with some not included. The sample records about 480,000 clones, 60% to 85% being singletons. What was sequenced was PBMCs. All receptors come from a woman between 40 and 55 years old in good health. Some clones in this sample may be carry-over from other donors' samples.

The chain recombines TRBV28 with TRBJ1-1, with 7 nucleotides matching TRBD1. CDR3 size: 15 residues. CDR1 is MDHEN, CDR2 SYDVKM, per germline. Trimming cost V 4 bases and J 3 bases; bases outside gene matches: 8. The chain's CDR3 is CASSSPPGQYTEAFF. The CDR3 DNA reads as TGTGCCAGCAGTTCCCCACCGGGACAGTACACTGAAGCTTTCTTT. The complete variable domain, with remaining parts taken from reference TRBV28 and TRBJ1-1, reads DVKVTQSSRYLVKRTGEKVFLECVQDMDHENMFWYRQDPGLGLRLIYFSYDVKMKEKGDIPEGYSVSREKKERFSLILESASTNQTSMYLCASSSPPGQYTEAFFGQGTRLTVV.

The genes are TRBV10-3 and TRBJ1-2, with a possible D match to TRBD1 (6 bases). V was shortened by 6 bases and J by 3 bases, with 14 bases between the two germline ends. CDR1 is ENHRY and CDR2 is SYGVKD in the germline V gene. The CDR3 is 14 amino acids. The CDR3 here is CAIRAAGVDYGYTF. The CDR3 DNA reads TGTGCCATCAGAGCAGCAGGGGTGGACTATGGCTACACCTTC.

In its sample, this clone was seen a few times. The chain is built from TRBV11-3 and TRBJ2-5, with D perhaps TRBD1 (8 bases). V lost 1 base, J lost 2 bases, and 14 bases lay in between. The CDR3 sequence is 16 residues long. CDR1 SGHNT and CDR2 YENEEA come from the germline V gene. The CDR3 loop reads CASSLGGGTGQETQYF. CDR3 nucleotide sequence: TGTGCCAGCAGCTTAGGGGGAGGGACAGGACAAGAGACCCAGTACTTC.

Notes on this clone: The junction departs from germline at one end; a sequencing error may be responsible. V and J are TRBV5-1 and TRBJ1-2; D is ambiguous. This CDR3 spans 12 amino acids. CDR1 and CDR2 from the germline V gene are SGHRS and YFSETQ. The CDR3 DNA reads TGCGCCAGCAGCACCACGGACTATGGCCACACCTTC. Translated, it gives CASSTTDYGHTF.

The rearrangement joins TRBV16 to TRBJ2-7, with 9 nucleotides matching TRBD2. With V trimmed by 2 bases and J by 1 base, 3 bases remained unmatched. CDR3 length equals 15 residues. Germline values: CDR1 KGHSY, CDR2 FQNENV. The CDR3 DNA is TGTGCCAGCAGCCAAGGCGGGAGGGCGTCCTACGAGCAGTACTTC. This sequence encodes CASSQGGRASYEQYF.

This chain joins TRBV27 and TRBJ2-1, with D possibly being TRBD2 (5 bases). Germline CDR1 and CDR2: MNHEY and SMNVEV (reference sequence). CDR3 length: 14 amino acids. The germline V and J ends were trimmed by 2 bases and 8 bases, with 13 bases remaining between them. The CDR3 region has the DNA TGTGCCAGCAGTTTAAAGGACTCCCTCGATGAGCAGTTCTTC. This gives the protein CASSLKDSLDEQFF.

The V and J genes are TRBV20-1 and TRBJ2-3, with D possibly matching TRBD2 (6 bases). The CDR3 loop spans 10 amino acids. The V gene's germline CDR1 is DFQATT and CDR2 SNEGSKA (reference sequence). V lost 7 bases and J lost 10, with 12 bases in between. CDR3 region: CSGGDEAQYF. CDR3 coding DNA: TGCAGTGGGGGGGATGAAGCGCAGTATTTT.

This rearrangement joins TRBV6-1 to TRBJ1-4; 8 positions match TRBD1. This CDR3 is built from 14 residues. CDR1 is MNHNS, CDR2 SASEGT, per germline. With 5 bases clipped from V and 7 bases from J, the junction kept 6 bases outside the gene matches. The CDR3: CASSHRDRFEKLFF. As DNA, the CDR3 is TGTGCCAGCAGTCATCGGGACAGGTTTGAAAAACTGTTTTTT.

The chain links TRBV5-1 to TRBJ2-1; D is uncertain. CDR3 length: 13 amino acids. V lost 9 bases and J lost 5, with 15 bases in between. CDR1 is SGHRS, CDR2 YFSETQ, per germline. The CDR3 is CATSEWTDNEQFF. For the CDR3, the DNA is TGCGCCACCTCAGAATGGACCGACAATGAGCAGTTCTTC.

As concerns this clone: This specimen includes other DNA sequences encoding the same CDR3. This chain links TRBV27 with TRBJ2-7, with TRBD1 identical over 11 bases. The CDR3 runs to 14 residues. Losses at the gene ends were 3 bases for V and 4 bases for J; bases not matched to a gene: 2. Germline V gene sequence: CDR1 MNHEY, CDR2 SMNVEV (reference sequence). DNA for the CDR3: TGTGCCAGCAGTTTGGACAGGGGGCGGTACGAGCAGTACTTC. It translates to CASSLDRGRYEQYF.

V is TRBV4-3 and J is TRBJ2-7; D is uncertain. Trimming took 0 bases from V and 0 from J, leaving 9 bases between them. The CDR3 covers 15 residues. The germline CDR1 and CDR2 sequences are LGHNA and YSLEER. The CDR3 protein is CASSQEDGNSYEQYF. CDR3 DNA sequence: TGCGCCAGCAGCCAAGAGGACGGCAACTCCTACGAGCAGTACTTC.

In nucleotides, the CDR3 is TGTGCCAGCAGTTACGGGAATCGAAACAATTCACCCCTCCACTTT. This sequence encodes CASSYGNRNNSPLHF. The chain employs TRBV6-5 and TRBJ1-6; D not certain. CDR3 length: 15 residues. In germline, CDR1 is MNHEY, CDR2 SVGAGI. Trimming shortened V by 2 bases and J by 7 bases, and 12 bases separated the two germline ends.

This sequence joins TRBV6-6 and TRBJ2-5; TRBD2 matches 9 bases. Germline CDR1 and CDR2: MNHNY and SVGAGI (reference sequence). Trimming removed 2 bases from V and 9 bases from J; junction bases left unmatched: 10. CDR3 length: 15 residues. Written as DNA, the CDR3 is TGTGCCAGCAGTTACCTAGCGGGATCAAGGGGGGCCCAGTACTTC. Translating gives CASSYLAGSRGAQYF.

CDR3 sequence: CATSRDRGAGGYTF. The DNA for the CDR3 is TGTGCCACCAGCAGAGATCGCGGGGCGGGTGGCTACACCTTC. V gene TRBV15 combines with J gene TRBJ1-2; possibly TRBD1 for D (5 bases). Germline loops: CDR1 LNHNV, CDR2 YYDKDF (reference sequence). Trimming removed 0 bases at V and 7 bases at J, with 12 bases between. This CDR3 is built from 14 residues.